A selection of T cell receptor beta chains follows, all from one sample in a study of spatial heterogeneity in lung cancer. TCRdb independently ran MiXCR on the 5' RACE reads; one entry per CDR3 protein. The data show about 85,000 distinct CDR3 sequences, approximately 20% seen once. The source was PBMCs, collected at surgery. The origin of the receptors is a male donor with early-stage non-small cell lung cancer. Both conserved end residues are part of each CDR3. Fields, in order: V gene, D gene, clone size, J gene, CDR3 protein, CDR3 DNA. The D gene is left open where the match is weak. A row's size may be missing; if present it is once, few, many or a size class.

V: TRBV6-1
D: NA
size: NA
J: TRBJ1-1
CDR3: CASHRTTEAFF
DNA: TGTGCCAGCCACCGCACGACTGAAGCTTTCTTT

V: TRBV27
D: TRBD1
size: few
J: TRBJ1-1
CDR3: CASSFQGVSTEAFF
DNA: TGTGCCAGCAGTTTTCAGGGGGTGAGCACTGAAGCTTTCTTT

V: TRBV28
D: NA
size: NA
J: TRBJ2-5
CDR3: CASSLGRRQETQYF
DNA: TGTGCCAGCAGTTTGGGCAGGAGGCAAGAGACCCAGTACTTC

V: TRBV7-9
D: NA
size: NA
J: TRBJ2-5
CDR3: CASSLQSTQETQYF
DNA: TGTGCCAGCAGCTTACAGAGTACTCAAGAGACCCAGTACTTC

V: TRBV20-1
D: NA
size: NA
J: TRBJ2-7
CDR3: CSAQPYLGTYEQYF
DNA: TGCAGTGCCCAGCCTTACCTCGGCACCTACGAGCAGTACTTC

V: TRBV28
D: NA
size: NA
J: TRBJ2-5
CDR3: CASHGQGGTQYF
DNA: TGTGCCAGCCACGGGCAGGGGGGGACCCAGTACTTC

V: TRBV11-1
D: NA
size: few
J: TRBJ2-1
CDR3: CASSLSSDRAYNEQFF
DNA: TGTGCCAGCAGCCTATCCTCGGACAGAGCTTACAATGAGCAGTTCTTC

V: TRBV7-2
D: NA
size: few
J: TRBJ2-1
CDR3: CASTFVAVYNEQFF
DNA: TGTGCCAGCACCTTTGTAGCGGTCTACAATGAGCAGTTCTTC

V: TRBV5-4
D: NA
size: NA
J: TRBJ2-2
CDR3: CASSWGQGGTGELFF
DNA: TGTGCCAGCAGCTGGGGTCAGGGAGGAACCGGGGAGCTGTTTTTT

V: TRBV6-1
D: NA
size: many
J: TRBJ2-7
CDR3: CASRLGTDEQYF
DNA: TGTGCCAGCAGACTCGGGACTGACGAGCAGTACTTC

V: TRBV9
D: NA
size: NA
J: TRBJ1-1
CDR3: CASSVAGQALTEAFF
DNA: TGTGCCAGCAGCGTAGCTGGGCAGGCCCTCACTGAAGCTTTCTTT

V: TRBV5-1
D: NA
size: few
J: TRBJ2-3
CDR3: CASSLAGTSTDTQYF
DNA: TGCGCCAGCAGCTTGGCCGGGACTAGCACAGATACGCAGTATTTT

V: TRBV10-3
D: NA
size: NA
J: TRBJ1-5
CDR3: CAISELDTNQPQHF
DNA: TGTGCCATCAGTGAGTTGGACACCAATCAGCCCCAGCATTTT

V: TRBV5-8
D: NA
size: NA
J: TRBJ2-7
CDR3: CASSSGPFYEQYF
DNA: TGTGCCAGCAGCTCCGGGCCGTTCTACGAGCAGTACTTC

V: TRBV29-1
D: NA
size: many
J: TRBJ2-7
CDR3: CSVARGGDEQYF
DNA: TGCAGCGTTGCCAGGGGAGGGGACGAGCAGTACTTC

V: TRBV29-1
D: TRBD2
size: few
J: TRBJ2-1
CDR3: CSVEEFGTSGYNEQFF
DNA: TGCAGCGTTGAAGAATTCGGGACTAGCGGTTACAATGAGCAGTTCTTC

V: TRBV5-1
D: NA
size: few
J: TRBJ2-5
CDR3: CASRSGPQETQYF
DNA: TGCGCCAGCAGGTCAGGGCCCCAAGAGACCCAGTACTTC

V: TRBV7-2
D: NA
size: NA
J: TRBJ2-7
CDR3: CASSPPYGSYEQYF
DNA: TGTGCCAGCAGCCCCCCCTATGGCTCCTACGAGCAGTACTTC

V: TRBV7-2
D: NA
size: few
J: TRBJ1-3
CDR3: CASSSRESENTIYF
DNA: TGTGCCAGCAGCTCCAGGGAGAGCGAAAACACCATATATTTT

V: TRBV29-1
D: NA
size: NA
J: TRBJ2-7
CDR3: CSVEGGRGADEQYF
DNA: TGCAGCGTTGAAGGTGGCAGGGGAGCGGACGAGCAGTACTTC

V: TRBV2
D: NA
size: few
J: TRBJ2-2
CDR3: CASRNRASGELFF
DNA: TGTGCCAGCCGGAACAGGGCGAGCGGGGAGCTGTTTTTT

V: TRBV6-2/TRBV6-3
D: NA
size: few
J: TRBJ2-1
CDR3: CAILAPGVSNEQFF
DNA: TGTGCCATCCTAGCTCCAGGGGTGAGCAATGAGCAGTTCTTC

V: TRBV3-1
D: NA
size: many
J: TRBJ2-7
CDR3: CASSQRGNGEQYF
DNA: TGTGCCAGCAGCCAAAGAGGGAACGGCGAGCAGTACTTC

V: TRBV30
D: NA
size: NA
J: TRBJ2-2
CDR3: CACGDRILYTGELFF
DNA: TGTGCCTGTGGGGACCGGATCCTCTACACCGGGGAGCTGTTTTTT

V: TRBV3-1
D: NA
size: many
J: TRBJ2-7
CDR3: CASSHGLAREQYF
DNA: TGTGCCAGCAGCCACGGGCTAGCGAGGGAGCAGTACTTC

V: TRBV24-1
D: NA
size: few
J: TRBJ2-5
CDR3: CATSRGQETQYF
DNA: TGTGCCACCAGTCGGGGGCAAGAGACCCAGTACTTC

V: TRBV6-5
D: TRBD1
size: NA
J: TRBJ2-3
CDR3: CASSPTRDRGDTQYF
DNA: TGTGCCAGCAGTCCAACCCGGGACAGGGGAGATACGCAGTATTTT

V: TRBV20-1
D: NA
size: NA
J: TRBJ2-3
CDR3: CSASGSRTDTQYF
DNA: TGCAGTGCTAGTGGGTCCCGCACAGATACGCAGTATTTT

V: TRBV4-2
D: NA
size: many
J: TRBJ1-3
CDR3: CASSQVSSGNTIYF
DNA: TGTGCCAGCAGCCAAGTCTCCTCTGGAAACACCATATATTTT

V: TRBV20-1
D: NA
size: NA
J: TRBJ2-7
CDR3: CSAPRAGGEQYF
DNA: TGCAGTGCTCCTCGTGCAGGGGGGGAGCAGTACTTC

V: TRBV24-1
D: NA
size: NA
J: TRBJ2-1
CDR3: CATSDQKGEQFF
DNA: TGTGCCACCAGTGACCAAAAGGGTGAGCAGTTCTTC

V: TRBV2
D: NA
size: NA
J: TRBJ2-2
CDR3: CASSDLGGELFF
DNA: TGTGCCAGCAGTGACTTAGGGGGGGAGCTGTTTTTT

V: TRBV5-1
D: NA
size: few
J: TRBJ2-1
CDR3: CASSLGPNNEQFF
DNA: TGCGCCAGCAGCTTGGGACCGAACAATGAGCAGTTCTTC

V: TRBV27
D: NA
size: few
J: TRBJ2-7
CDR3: CASSFERGRYEQYF
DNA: TGTGCCAGCAGTTTCGAGAGGGGAAGGTACGAGCAGTACTTC

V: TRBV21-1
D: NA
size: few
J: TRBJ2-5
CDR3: CASSKLRDRRETQYF
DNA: TGTGCCAGCAGCAAATTAAGGGACCGCCGGGAGACCCAGTACTTC

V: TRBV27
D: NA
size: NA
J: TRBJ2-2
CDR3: CASSLAGLTGELFF
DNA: TGTGCCAGCAGTTTGGCGGGATTAACCGGGGAGCTGTTTTTT

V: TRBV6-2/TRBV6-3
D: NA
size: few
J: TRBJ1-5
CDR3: CASSLFGGQPQHF
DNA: TGTGCCAGCAGCCTTTTTGGAGGTCAGCCCCAGCATTTT

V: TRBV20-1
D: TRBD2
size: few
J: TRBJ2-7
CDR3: CSAQLREGSYEQYF
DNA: TGCAGTGCGCAACTGCGGGAGGGTTCCTACGAGCAGTACTTC

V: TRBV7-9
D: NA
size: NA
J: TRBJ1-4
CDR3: CASSGGNNEKLFF
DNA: TGTGCCAGCAGCGGAGGGAATAATGAAAAACTGTTTTTT

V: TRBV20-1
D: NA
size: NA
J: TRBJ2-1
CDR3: CSARTRERAYEQFF
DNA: TGCAGTGCTAGGACCCGAGAGAGGGCGTATGAGCAGTTCTTC

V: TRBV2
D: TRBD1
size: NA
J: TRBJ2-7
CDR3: CASLRDRGPYEQYF
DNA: TGTGCCAGTCTTCGGGACAGGGGCCCCTACGAGCAGTACTTC

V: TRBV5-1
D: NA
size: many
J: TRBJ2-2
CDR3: CASSLEPDGELFF
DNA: TGCGCCAGCAGCTTGGAGCCCGACGGGGAGCTGTTTTTT

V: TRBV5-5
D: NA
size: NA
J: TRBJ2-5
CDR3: CASSVDTYPETQYF
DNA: TGTGCCAGCAGCGTAGACACGTACCCGGAGACCCAGTACTTC

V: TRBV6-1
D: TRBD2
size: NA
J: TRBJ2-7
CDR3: CASTRTSGSSYEQYF
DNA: TGTGCCAGCACCAGGACTAGCGGGAGCTCCTACGAGCAGTACTTC

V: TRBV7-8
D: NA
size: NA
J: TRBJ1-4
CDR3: CASSLVTNEKLFF
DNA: TGTGCCAGCAGCTTAGTCACTAATGAAAAACTGTTTTTT

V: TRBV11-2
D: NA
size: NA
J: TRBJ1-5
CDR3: CASSLDGGFGNQPQHF
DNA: TGTGCCAGCAGCTTAGACGGGGGGTTCGGCAATCAGCCCCAGCATTTT

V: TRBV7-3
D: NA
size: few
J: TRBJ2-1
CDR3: CASSLQGREQFF
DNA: TGTGCCAGCAGCTTACAGGGGCGTGAGCAGTTCTTC

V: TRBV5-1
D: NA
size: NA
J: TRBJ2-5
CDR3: CASSLAAQETQYF
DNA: TGCGCCAGCAGCTTAGCAGCCCAAGAGACCCAGTACTTC

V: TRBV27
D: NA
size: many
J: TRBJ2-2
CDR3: CASSFGASTGELFF
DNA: TGTGCCAGCAGTTTTGGGGCGAGCACCGGGGAGCTGTTTTTT